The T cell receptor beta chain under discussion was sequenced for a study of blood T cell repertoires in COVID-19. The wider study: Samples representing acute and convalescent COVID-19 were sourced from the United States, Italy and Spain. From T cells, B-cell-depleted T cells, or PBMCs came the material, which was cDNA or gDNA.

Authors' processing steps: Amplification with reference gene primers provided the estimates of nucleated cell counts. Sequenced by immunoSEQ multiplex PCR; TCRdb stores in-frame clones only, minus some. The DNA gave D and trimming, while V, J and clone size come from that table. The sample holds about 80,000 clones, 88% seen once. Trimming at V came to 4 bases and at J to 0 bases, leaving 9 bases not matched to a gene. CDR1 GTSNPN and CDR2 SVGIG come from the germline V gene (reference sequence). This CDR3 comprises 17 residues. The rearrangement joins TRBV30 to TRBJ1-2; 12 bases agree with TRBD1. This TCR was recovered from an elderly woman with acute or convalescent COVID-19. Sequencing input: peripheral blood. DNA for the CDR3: TGTGCCTGGAATTCCGGGACAGGGGGCCGATCTAACTATGGCTACACCTTC. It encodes CAWNSGTGGRSNYGYTF.